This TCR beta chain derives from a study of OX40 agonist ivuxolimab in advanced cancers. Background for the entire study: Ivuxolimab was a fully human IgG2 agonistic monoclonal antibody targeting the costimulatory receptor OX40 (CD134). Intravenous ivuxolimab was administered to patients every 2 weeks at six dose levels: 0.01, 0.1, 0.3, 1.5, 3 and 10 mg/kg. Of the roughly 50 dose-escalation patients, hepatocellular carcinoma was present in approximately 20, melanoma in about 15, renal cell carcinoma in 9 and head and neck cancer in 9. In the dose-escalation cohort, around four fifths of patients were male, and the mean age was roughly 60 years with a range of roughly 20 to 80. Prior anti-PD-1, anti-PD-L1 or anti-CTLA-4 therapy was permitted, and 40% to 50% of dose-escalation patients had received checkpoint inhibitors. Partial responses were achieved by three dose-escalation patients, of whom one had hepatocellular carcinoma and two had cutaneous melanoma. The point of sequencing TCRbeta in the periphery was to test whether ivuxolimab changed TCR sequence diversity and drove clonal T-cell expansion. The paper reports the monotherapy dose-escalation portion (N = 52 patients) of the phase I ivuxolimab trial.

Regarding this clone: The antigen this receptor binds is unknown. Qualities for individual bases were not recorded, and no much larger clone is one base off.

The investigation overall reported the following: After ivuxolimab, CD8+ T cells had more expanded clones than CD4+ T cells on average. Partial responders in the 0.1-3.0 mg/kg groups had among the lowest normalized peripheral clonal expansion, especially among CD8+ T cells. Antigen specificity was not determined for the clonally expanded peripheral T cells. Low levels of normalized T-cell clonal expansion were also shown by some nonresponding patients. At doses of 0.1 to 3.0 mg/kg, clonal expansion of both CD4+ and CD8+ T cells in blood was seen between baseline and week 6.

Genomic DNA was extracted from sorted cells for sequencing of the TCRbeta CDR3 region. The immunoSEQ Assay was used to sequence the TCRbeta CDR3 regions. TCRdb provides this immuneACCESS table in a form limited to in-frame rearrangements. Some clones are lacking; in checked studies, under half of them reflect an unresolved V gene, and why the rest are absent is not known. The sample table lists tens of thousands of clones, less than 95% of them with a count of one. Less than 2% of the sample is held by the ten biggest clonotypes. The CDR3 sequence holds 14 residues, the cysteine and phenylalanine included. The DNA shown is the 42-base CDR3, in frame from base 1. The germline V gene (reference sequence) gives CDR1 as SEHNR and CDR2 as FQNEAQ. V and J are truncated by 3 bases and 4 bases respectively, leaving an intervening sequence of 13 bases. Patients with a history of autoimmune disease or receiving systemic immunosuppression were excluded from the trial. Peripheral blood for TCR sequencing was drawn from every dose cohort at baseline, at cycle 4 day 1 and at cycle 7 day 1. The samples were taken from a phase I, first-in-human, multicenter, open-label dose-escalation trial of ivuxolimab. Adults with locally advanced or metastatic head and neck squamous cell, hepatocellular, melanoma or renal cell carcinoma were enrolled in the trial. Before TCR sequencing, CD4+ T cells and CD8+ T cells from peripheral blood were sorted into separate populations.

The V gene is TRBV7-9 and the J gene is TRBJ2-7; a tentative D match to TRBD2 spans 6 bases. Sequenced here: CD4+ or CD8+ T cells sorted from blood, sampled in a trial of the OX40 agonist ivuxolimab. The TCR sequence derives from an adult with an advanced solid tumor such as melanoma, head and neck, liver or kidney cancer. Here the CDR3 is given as CASSLGGVRYEQYF. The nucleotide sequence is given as TGTGCCAGCAGCTTGGGAGGAGTTCGGTACGAGCAGTACTTC.